This paragraph reports one T cell receptor beta chain. Its antigen is not identified. These data originate in a study of cytotoxic CD8 clonotypes in ibrutinib-treated CLL. The table came from immunoSEQ multiplex PCR; TCRdb's copy has only in-frame clones and leaves some out. The sample lists 110,000 to 150,000 clones, 77% seen once, with 28% in the top ten. Trimming removed 9 bases at V and 11 bases at J, with 26 bases between. The CDR3 runs 15 residues. Germline V gives CDR1 LNHDA, CDR2 SQIVND (reference sequence). Genomic DNA (roughly 1.8 micrograms) was obtained from cryopreserved PBMCs for construction of TCR beta libraries. Regarding the study as a whole: Clonality measured at baseline exceeded age-matched healthy donors, tracking circulating CD8+ T-cell counts. Once treatment began, public clonotypes, which were uncommon, contracted or stayed stable. Sustained-remission and progressing patients had unequal sampling times.

The sequence derives from a human donor with chronic lymphocytic leukemia. The chain links TRBV19 to TRBJ1-5, with D possibly matching TRBD1 (6 bases). The specimen was PBMCs, collected after 12 months of ibrutinib treatment. The chain's CDR3 is CASNPGDTSAIAQHF. CDR3 in DNA: TGTGCCAGCAACCCGGGGGACACCTCAGCAATAGCCCAGCATTTT. The complete variable domain, with remaining parts taken from reference TRBV19 and TRBJ1-5, reads DGGITQSPKYLFRKEGQNVTLSCEQNLNHDAMYWYRQDPGQGLRLIYYSQIVNDFQKGDIAEGYSVSREKKESFPLTVTSAQKNPTAFYLCASNPGDTSAIAQHFGDGTRLSIL.